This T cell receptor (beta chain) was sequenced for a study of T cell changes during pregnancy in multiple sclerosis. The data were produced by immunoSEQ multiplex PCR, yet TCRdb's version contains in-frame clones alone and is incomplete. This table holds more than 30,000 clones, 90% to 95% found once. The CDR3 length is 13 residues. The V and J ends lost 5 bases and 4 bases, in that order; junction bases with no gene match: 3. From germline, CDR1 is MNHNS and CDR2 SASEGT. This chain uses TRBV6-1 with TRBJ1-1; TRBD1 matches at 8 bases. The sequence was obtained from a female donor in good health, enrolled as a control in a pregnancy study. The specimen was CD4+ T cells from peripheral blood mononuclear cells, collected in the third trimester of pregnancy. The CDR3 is CASSTTGGTEAFF. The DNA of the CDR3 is TGTGCCAGCAGTACCACAGGGGGCACTGAAGCTTTCTTT.